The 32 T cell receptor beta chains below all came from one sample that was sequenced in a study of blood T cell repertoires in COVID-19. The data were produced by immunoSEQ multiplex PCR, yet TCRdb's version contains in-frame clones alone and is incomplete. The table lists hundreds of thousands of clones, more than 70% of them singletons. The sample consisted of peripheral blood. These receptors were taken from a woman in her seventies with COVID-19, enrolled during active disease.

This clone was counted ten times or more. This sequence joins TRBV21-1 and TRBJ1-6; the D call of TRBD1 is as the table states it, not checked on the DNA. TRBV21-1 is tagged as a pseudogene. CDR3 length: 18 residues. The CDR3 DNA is TGTGCCAGCAGCACCAAAACAGGGGGCTGGTACTATAATTCACCCCTCCACTTT. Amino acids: CASSTKTGGWYYNSPLHF.

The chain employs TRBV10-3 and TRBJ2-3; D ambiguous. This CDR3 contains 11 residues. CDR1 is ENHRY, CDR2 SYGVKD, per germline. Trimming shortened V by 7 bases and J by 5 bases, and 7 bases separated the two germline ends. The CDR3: CAIKSKDTQYF. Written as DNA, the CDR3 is TGTGCCATCAAATCTAAAGATACGCAGTATTTT.

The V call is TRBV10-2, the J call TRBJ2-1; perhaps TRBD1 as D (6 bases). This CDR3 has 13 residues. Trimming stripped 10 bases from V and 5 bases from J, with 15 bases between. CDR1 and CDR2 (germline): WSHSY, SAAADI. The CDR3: CATSIGQNNEQFF. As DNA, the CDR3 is TGCGCCACCTCAATCGGACAGAACAATGAGCAGTTCTTC.

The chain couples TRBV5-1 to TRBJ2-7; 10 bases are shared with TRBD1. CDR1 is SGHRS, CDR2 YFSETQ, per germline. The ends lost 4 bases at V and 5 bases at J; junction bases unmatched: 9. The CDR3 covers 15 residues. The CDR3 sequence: CASSLPGQGIDEQYF. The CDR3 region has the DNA TGCGCCAGCAGCCTCCCGGGACAGGGGATCGACGAGCAGTACTTC.

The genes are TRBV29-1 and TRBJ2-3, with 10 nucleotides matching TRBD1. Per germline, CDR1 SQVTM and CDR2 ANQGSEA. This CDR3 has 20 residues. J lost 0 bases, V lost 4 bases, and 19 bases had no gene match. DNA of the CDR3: TGCAGCGTTGGGGTTTACGGGACAGGGGAATATGATTTTAGCACAGATACGCAGTATTTT. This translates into CSVGVYGTGEYDFSTDTQYF.

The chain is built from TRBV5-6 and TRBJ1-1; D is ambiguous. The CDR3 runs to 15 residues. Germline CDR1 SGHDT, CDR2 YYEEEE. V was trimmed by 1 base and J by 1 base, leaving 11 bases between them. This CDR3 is CASSLLTQANTEAFF. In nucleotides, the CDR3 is TGTGCCAGCAGCTTGCTAACCCAGGCGAACACTGAAGCTTTCTTT.

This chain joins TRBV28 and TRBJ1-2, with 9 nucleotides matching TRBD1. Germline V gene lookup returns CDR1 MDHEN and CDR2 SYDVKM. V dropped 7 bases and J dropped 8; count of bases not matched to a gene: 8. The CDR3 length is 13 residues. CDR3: CASTENRGQGYTF. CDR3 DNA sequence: TGTGCCAGCACCGAGAACAGGGGGCAAGGCTACACCTTC.

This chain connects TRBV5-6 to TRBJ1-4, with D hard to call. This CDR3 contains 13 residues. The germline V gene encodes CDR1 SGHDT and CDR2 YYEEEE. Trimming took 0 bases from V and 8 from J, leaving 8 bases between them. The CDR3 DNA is TGTGCCAGCAGCTTGGCGCAACGGGAAAAACTGTTTTTT. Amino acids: CASSLAQREKLFF.

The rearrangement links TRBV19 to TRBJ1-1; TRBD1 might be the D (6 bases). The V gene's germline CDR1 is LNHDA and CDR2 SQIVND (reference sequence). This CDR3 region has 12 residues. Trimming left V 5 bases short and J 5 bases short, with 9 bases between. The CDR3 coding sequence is TGTGCCAGTAGTCCCACAGGGACTGAAGCTTTCTTT. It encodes CASSPTGTEAFF.

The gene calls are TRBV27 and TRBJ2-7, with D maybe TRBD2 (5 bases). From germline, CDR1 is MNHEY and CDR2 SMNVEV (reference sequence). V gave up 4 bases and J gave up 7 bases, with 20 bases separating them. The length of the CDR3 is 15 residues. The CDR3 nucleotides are TGTGCCAGCAGTTATAACGGGATAGCAAAATGGGAGCAGTACTTC. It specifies CASSYNGIAKWEQYF.

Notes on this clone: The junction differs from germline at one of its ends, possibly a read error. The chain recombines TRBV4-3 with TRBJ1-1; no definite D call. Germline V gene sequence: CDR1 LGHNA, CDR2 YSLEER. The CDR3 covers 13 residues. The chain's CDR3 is CTSSQDRYTEAFF. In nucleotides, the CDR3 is TGCACCAGCAGCCAAGATAGATACACTGAAGCTTTCTTT.

DNA of the CDR3: TGTGCCAGCAGCCAAGATACAGATGGCTACACCTTC. Translating gives CASSQDTDGYTF. The gene calls are TRBV3-1 (or the pseudogene TRBV3-2) and TRBJ1-2; D gene unclear. V lost 0 bases, J lost 6 bases, and 5 bases lay in between. The germline gives CDR1 LGHDT, CDR2 YNNKEL (reference sequence). The CDR3 is 12 amino acids.

The CDR3 coding sequence is TGTGCCAGCAGCTTAAGGCCCGGGACTAGCGGGGGCTCCACCACAGATACGCAGTATTTT. Amino acids: CASSLRPGTSGGSTTDTQYF. V usage is TRBV7-6 and J usage is TRBJ2-3; TRBD2 aligns across 14 bases. CDR3 length equals 20 residues. From germline, CDR1 is SGHVS and CDR2 FNYEAQ. The ends lost 2 bases at V and 2 bases at J; junction bases unmatched: 12.

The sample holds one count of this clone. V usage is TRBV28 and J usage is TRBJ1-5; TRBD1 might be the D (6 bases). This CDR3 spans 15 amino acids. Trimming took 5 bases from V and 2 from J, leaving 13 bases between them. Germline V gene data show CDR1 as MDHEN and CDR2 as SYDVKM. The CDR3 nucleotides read TGTGCCAGCAGTGTGACAGGAACCGGCAATCAGCCCCAGCATTTT. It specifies CASSVTGTGNQPQHF.

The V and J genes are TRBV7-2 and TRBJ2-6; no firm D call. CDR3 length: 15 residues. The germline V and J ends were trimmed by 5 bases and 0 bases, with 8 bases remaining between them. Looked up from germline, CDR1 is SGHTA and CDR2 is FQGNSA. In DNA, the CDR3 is TGTGCCAGCAGCAAAGCCCGCTCTGGGGCCAACGTCCTGACTTTC. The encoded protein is CASSKARSGANVLTF.

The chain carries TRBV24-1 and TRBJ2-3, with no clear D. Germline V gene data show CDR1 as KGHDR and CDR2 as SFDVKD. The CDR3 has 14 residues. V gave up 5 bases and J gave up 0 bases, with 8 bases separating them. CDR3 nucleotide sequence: TGTGCCACCAGTGTTGCAGGAAGCACAGATACGCAGTATTTT. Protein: CATSVAGSTDTQYF.

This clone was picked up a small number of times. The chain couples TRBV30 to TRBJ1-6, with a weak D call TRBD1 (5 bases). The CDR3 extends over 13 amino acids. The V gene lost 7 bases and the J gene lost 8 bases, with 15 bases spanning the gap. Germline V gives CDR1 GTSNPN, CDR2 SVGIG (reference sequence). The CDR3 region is CAYGGTADSPLHF. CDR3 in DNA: TGTGCCTATGGGGGGACTGCAGATTCACCCCTCCACTTT.

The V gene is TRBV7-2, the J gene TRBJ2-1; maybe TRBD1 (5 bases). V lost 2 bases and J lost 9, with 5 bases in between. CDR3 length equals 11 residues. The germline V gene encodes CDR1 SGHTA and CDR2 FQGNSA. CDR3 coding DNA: TGTGCCAGCAGCTTACAGGGTGAGCAGTTCTTC. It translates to CASSLQGEQFF.

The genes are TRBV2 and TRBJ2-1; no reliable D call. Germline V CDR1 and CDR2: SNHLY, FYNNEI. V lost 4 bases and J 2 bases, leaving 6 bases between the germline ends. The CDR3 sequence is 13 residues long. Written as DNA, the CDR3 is TGTGCCAGCAGTGGGGCTGCCTACAATGAGCAGTTCTTC. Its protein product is CASSGAAYNEQFF.

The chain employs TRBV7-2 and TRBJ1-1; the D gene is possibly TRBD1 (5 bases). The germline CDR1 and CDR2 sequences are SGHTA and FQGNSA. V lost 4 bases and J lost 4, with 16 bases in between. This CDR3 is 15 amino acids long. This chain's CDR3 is CASSSQLGAPTEAFF. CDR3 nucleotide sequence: TGTGCCAGCAGCTCCCAGCTTGGGGCCCCCACTGAAGCTTTCTTT.

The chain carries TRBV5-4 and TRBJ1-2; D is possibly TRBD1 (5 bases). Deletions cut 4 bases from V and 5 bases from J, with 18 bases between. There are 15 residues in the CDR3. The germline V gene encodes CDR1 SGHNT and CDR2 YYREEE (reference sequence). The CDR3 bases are TGTGCCAGCAGCCAAACAGAAGGTGGGACTTATGGCTACACCTTC. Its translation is CASSQTEGGTYGYTF.

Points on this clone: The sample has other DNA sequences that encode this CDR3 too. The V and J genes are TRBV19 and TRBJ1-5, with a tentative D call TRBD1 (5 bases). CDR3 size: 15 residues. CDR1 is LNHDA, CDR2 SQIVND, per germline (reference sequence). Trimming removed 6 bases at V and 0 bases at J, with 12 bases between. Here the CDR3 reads CASSPTVYSNQPQHF. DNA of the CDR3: TGTGCCAGTAGCCCGACAGTTTATAGCAATCAGCCCCAGCATTTT.

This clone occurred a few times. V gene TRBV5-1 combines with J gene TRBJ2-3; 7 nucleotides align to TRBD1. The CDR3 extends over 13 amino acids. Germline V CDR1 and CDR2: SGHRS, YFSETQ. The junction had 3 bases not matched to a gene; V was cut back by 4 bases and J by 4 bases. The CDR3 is CASSADRPDTQYF. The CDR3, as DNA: TGCGCCAGCAGCGCGGACAGGCCAGATACGCAGTATTTT.

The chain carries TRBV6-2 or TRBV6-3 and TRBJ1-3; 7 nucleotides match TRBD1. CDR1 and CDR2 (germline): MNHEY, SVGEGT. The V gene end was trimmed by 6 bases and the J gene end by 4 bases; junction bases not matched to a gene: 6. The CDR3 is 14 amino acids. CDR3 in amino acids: CASSETGPGNTIYF. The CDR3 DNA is TGTGCCAGCAGCGAGACAGGGCCCGGAAACACCATATATTTT.

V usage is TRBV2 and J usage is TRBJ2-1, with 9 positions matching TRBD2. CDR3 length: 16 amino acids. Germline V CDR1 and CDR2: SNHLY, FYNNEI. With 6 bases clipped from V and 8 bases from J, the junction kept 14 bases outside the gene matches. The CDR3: CASRRSAGGTWDEQFF. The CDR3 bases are TGTGCCAGCAGAAGGAGTGCGGGGGGGACCTGGGATGAGCAGTTCTTC. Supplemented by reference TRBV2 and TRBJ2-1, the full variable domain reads EPEVTQTPSHQVTQMGQEVILRCVPISNHLYFYWYRQILGQKVEFLVSFYNNEISEKSEIFDDQFSVERPDGSNFTLKIRSTKLEDSAMYFCASRRSAGGTWDEQFFGPGTRLTVL.

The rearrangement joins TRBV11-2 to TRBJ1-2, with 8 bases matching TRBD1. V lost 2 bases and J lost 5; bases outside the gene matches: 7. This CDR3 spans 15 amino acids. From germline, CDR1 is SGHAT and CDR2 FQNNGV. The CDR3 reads CASSLNGQGRYGYTF. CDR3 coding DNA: TGTGCCAGCAGCTTAAACGGACAGGGTCGGTATGGCTACACCTTC.

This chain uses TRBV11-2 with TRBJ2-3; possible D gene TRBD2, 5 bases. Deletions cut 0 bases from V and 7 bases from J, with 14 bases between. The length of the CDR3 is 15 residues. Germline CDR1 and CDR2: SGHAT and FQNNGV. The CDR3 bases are TGTGCCAGCAGCTTAGATCATCGAGAGGGCAATACGCAGTATTTT. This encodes CASSLDHREGNTQYF.

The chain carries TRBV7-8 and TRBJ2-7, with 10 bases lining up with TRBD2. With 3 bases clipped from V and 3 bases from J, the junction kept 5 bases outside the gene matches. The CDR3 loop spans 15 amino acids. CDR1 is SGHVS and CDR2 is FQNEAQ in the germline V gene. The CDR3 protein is CASSFASSGGYEQYF. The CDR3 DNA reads TGTGCCAGCAGCTTTGCCTCTAGCGGGGGCTACGAGCAGTACTTC.

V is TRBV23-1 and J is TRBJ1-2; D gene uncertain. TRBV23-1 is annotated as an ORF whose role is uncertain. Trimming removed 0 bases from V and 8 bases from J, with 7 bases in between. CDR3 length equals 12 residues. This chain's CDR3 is CASSQSAGGYTF. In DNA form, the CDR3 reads TGCGCCAGCAGTCAATCGGCGGGGGGCTACACCTTC.

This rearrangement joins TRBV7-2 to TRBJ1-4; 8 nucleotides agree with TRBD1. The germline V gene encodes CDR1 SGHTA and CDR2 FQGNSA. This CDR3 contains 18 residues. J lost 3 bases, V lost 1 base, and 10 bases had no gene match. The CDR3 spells CASSLGWARQGPNEKLFF. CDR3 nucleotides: TGTGCCAGCAGCTTAGGTTGGGCGAGACAGGGGCCTAATGAAAAACTGTTTTTT.

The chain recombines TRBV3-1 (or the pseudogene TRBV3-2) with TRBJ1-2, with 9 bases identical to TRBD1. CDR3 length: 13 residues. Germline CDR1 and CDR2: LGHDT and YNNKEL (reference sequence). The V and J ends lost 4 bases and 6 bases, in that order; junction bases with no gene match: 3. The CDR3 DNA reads TGTGCCAGCAGCCTACAGGGGGCACATGGCTACACCTTC. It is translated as CASSLQGAHGYTF.

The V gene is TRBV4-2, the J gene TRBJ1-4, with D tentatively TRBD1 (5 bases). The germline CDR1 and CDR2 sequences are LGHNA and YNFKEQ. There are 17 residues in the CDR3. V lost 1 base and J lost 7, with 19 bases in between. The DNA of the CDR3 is TGTGCCAGCAGCCAAGCGGGCGCGGGAGGGGTTGGTGAAAAACTGTTTTTT. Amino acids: CASSQAGAGGVGEKLFF.